These 16 T cell receptor beta chains were sequenced from one sample in a study of blood T cell repertoires in COVID-19. Clones were sequenced by immunoSEQ multiplex PCR, and TCRdb holds only the in-frame ones, with some missing. The repertoire holds under 140,000 clones, with less than 85% as singletons. Sequencing used peripheral blood. These receptors came from an elderly woman with acute or convalescent COVID-19.

The V call is TRBV3-1 (or the pseudogene TRBV3-2), the J call TRBJ1-6; possible D gene TRBD1, 6 bases. This CDR3 comprises 13 residues. Per the germline V gene, CDR1 is LGHDT and CDR2 is YNNKEL (reference sequence). Trimming stripped 7 bases from V and 10 bases from J, with 14 bases between. For the CDR3, the DNA is TGTGCCAGCACTACAGGGTTGGGATCACCCCTCCACTTT. Translated: CASTTGLGSPLHF.

This clone was counted only a few times. The chain couples TRBV18 to TRBJ1-5, with D possibly being TRBD1 (5 bases). The germline V and J ends were trimmed by 1 base and 0 bases, with 13 bases remaining between them. This CDR3 contains 17 residues. The germline V gene has CDR1 KGHSH and CDR2 LQKENI. The CDR3 DNA reads as TGTGCCAGCTCACCACAGTCTCCAGGGCATAGCAATCAGCCCCAGCATTTT. Its protein is CASSPQSPGHSNQPQHF.

CDR3 nucleotides: TGTGCTAGTGGTCCGGGACAGGGGATTGGTACGCAGTATTTT. This gives the protein CASGPGQGIGTQYF. The rearrangement links TRBV12-5 to TRBJ2-3, with 10 bases lining up with TRBD1. This CDR3 comprises 14 residues. Germline V gives CDR1 LGHNT, CDR2 FRNRAP. V gave up 5 bases and J gave up 8 bases; unmatched junction bases: 7.

This clone came up a few times. CDR3: CASSQDFLQGSTDTQYF. The CDR3 bases are TGCGCCAGCAGCCAAGATTTTTTACAGGGGTCCACAGATACGCAGTATTTT. The chain couples TRBV4-1 to TRBJ2-3; 7 bases map to TRBD1. J gave up 2 bases and V 0 bases, and 8 bases lay outside the gene matches. Germline V gene lookup returns CDR1 MGHRA and CDR2 YSYEKL. CDR3 length: 17 residues.

The CDR3 DNA sequence: TGTGCCAGCAGCACGGACAGGGGAGAGACCCAGTACTTC. This gives the protein CASSTDRGETQYF. This chain links TRBV11-1 with TRBJ2-5; TRBD1 agrees at 9 bases. This CDR3 is 13 amino acids long. The germline CDR1 and CDR2 sequences are SGHAT and FQDESV (reference sequence). Unmatched junction bases numbered 2, after V lost 5 bases and J lost 4 bases.

The gene calls are TRBV5-4 and TRBJ1-6; 8 bases fit TRBD1. The CDR3 is 15 amino acids. Germline CDR1 is SGHNT and CDR2 is YYREEE (reference sequence). V trimming: 7 bases; J trimming: 7 bases; junction bases outside the gene matches: 10. CDR3 in DNA: TGTGCCAGCGGTTCCTGGGGGACAGGCAATTCACCCCTCCACTTT. This gives the protein CASGSWGTGNSPLHF.

The chain employs TRBV10-2 and TRBJ2-1; 11 nucleotides match TRBD2. CDR3 length: 16 amino acids. Germline V gene sequence: CDR1 WSHSY, CDR2 SAAADI. Trimming at V came to 3 bases and at J to 6 bases, leaving 7 bases not matched to a gene. DNA for the CDR3: TGCGCCAGCAGTGAAAGTTCTAGCGGGGGGCCCAATGAGCAGTTCTTC. It encodes CASSESSSGGPNEQFF.

This chain links TRBV2 with TRBJ2-7; D uncertain. V gave up 6 bases and J gave up 2 bases, with 5 bases separating them. Germline CDR1 and CDR2: SNHLY and FYNNEI. The CDR3 consists of 11 residues. DNA for the CDR3: TGTGCCAGCAGCCCCGCCTACGAGCAGTACTTC. It encodes CASSPAYEQYF.

This clone was observed a few times. V gene TRBV6-5 combines with J gene TRBJ2-3; D perhaps matches TRBD1 (5 bases). This CDR3 comprises 12 residues. The V end was cut by 5 bases, the J end by 5 bases, with 8 bases between. Germline V gene lookup returns CDR1 MNHEY and CDR2 SVGAGI. As DNA, the CDR3 is TGTGCCAGCAGTCTCCAGGGAGATACGCAGTATTTT. Encoded protein: CASSLQGDTQYF.

V is TRBV6-5 and J is TRBJ1-2; 9 bases fit TRBD1. The CDR3 has 15 residues. The germline V gene has CDR1 MNHEY and CDR2 SVGAGI. The trim removed 2 bases at V and 4 bases at J, leaving 5 bases unmatched. The chain's CDR3 is CASSYAGQGTYGYTF. Written as DNA, the CDR3 is TGTGCCAGCAGTTACGCAGGACAGGGGACCTATGGCTACACCTTC.

The chain couples TRBV5-1 to TRBJ2-7; TRBD2 aligns across 9 bases. J was trimmed by 7 bases and V by 3 bases; bases with no gene match: 8. CDR1 is SGHRS and CDR2 is YFSETQ in the germline V gene. The CDR3 loop spans 14 amino acids. The CDR3 is CASSSASGASEQYF. The CDR3 DNA is TGCGCCAGCAGCTCTGCTAGCGGGGCTAGTGAGCAGTACTTC.

The CDR3 protein is CASSYPEKGGEKLFF. The CDR3 bases are TGTGCCAGCAGTTACCCAGAAAAGGGAGGTGAAAAACTGTTTTTT. The V gene is TRBV6-6, the J gene TRBJ1-4; D not resolved. Trimming stripped 2 bases from V and 7 bases from J, with 14 bases between. CDR1 is MNHNY and CDR2 is SVGAGI in the germline V gene (reference sequence). The CDR3 totals 15 residues.

This clone has only one observation. The chain carries TRBV6-2 or TRBV6-3 and TRBJ1-5; 7 bases map to TRBD1. Unmatched junction bases numbered 10, after V lost 5 bases and J lost 6 bases. The CDR3 is 15 residues long. Germline V gene data show CDR1 as MNHEY and CDR2 as SVGEGT. CDR3 sequence reads: CASSTWTGGPQPQHF. CDR3 nucleotide sequence: TGTGCCAGCAGTACATGGACAGGCGGTCCTCAGCCCCAGCATTTT.

The CDR3 nucleotides are TGCGCCAGCAGCGGGACAGGGGATAATGAAAAACTGTTTTTT. Its translation: CASSGTGDNEKLFF. This chain links TRBV5-1 with TRBJ1-4; 10 bases line up with TRBD1. CDR3 length: 14 amino acids. The V gene's germline CDR1 is SGHRS and CDR2 YFSETQ. Germline trimming cut 4 bases from V and 4 bases from J; bases unmatched to any gene: 1.

The chain employs TRBV4-2 and TRBJ2-5; 10 positions agree with TRBD2. V was clipped by 8 bases and J by 5 bases; unmatched bases: 8. This CDR3 contains 14 residues. Per germline, CDR1 LGHNA and CDR2 YNFKEQ. The CDR3 nucleotides are TGTGCCAGCGGAGCGGGGGGGCCTCGGGAGACCCAGTACTTC. Amino acids: CASGAGGPRETQYF.

This clone was observed a few times. This chain joins TRBV6-5 and TRBJ1-1; possibly TRBD1 for D (6 bases). The CDR3 length is 15 residues. Trimming shortened V by 6 bases and J by 3 bases, and 17 bases separated the two germline ends. CDR1 and CDR2 from the germline V gene are MNHEY and SVGAGI. CDR3 amino acids: CASSYTGFGDTEAFF. The CDR3 DNA is TGTGCCAGCAGCTACACAGGGTTTGGAGACACTGAAGCTTTCTTT.